This T cell receptor beta chain stems from a study of shared clonotypes between healthy human individuals. Background on the study: The people who gave samples were a couple of women and three men aged 18 to 49. Study-level findings and limits: It was the few donors that limited the genetic and exposure-history diversity represented.

This CDR3 has 14 amino acids. Germline lookup yields CDR1 SGHRS and CDR2 YFSETQ. V trimming: 2 bases; J trimming: 7 bases; junction bases outside the gene matches: 6. Everyone who donated was a Caucasian adult who lived in Nashville, Tennessee. The study used about 84 million PBMCs per unsorted sample for genomic DNA. Only in-frame clones appear in the TCRdb table, and some are missing; sequencing was by immunoSEQ multiplex PCR. The table lists hundreds of thousands of clones, around 75% of them singletons. As regards this clone: Antigen specificity is unknown.

The specimen was PBMCs. The sequence was collected from a woman aged 40 to 55 in good health. Some clones in this sample may be carry-over from other donors' samples. This chain joins TRBV5-1 and TRBJ1-2, with 9 bases aligning to TRBD1. The CDR3 DNA sequence: TGCGCCAGCAGCTTTACAGGGGGCGCCGCTGGCTACACCTTC. Translation: CASSFTGGAAGYTF. Supplemented by reference TRBV5-1 and TRBJ1-2, the full variable domain reads KAGVTQTPRYLIKTRGQQVTLSCSPISGHRSVSWYQQTPGQGLQFLFEYFSETQRNKGNFPGRFSGRQFSNSRSEMNVSTLELGDSALYLCASSFTGGAAGYTFGSGTRLTVV.